The clone carrying this T cell receptor (beta chain) turned up a few times. Its antigen is not identified. The germline V and J ends were trimmed by 0 bases and 2 bases, with 11 bases remaining between them. Looked up from germline, CDR1 is SGHRS and CDR2 is YFSETQ. The CDR3 contains 15 residues. Next came a second PCR, run for about 6 to 12 cycles, which used a sample-barcoded 5' primer along with a J-beta primer mix. Using its own MiXCR run on the 5' RACE reads, TCRdb lists one record per CDR3 protein. Of 750,000 to 950,000 distinct CDR3 sequences listed, approximately 32% are singletons. The entry originates in a study of blood T cells in healthy people across ages. Study-wide results and limits: The recorded TCR beta diversity per million T cells decreased in a roughly linear manner with age.

This sample was shared with a second study, whose subject was T cells of mothers and their children.

The sequencing input was blood. This clonotype was obtained from a woman aged 40 to 49 in good health. V gene TRBV5-1 combines with J gene TRBJ1-2; weak D call: TRBD1 (6 bases). Here the CDR3 reads CASSLEGGVNYGYTF. The DNA for the CDR3 is TGCGCCAGCAGCTTGGAGGGGGGGGTGAACTATGGCTACACCTTC.